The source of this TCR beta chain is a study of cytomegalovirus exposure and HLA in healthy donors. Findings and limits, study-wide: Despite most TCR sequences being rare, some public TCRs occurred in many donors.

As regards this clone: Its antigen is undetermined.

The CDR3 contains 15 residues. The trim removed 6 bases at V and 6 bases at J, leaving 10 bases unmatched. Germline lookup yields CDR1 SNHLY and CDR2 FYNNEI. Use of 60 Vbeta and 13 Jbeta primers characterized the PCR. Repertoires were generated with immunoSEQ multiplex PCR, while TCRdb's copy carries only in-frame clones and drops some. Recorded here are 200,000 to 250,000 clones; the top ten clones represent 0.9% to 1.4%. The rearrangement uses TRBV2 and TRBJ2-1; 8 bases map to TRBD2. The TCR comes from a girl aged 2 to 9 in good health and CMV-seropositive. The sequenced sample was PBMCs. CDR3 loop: CASSSLGLDSNEQFF. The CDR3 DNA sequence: TGTGCCAGCAGCTCCCTGGGACTAGACTCCAATGAGCAGTTCTTC.